This section outlines one TCR beta chain sequence together with its context. Assay: immunoSEQ multiplex PCR; the TCRdb copy retains only in-frame clones and omits some. This table holds over 55,000 clones, 90% to 95% found once. The data originate from a study of T cell changes during pregnancy in multiple sclerosis. Germline-derived CDR1 and CDR2 are SGHNT and YYREEE (reference sequence). Trimming took 2 bases from V and 4 from J, leaving 14 bases between them. CDR3 size: 15 residues. This specimen consisted of CD8+ T cells from peripheral blood mononuclear cells, obtained in the third trimester of pregnancy. The chain uses TRBV5-4 and TRBJ2-3; D might be TRBD2 (5 bases). This receptor was taken from a female donor with multiple sclerosis, enrolled in a pregnancy study. The CDR3 reads CASSFFGGLSDTQYF. CDR3 sequence (DNA): TGTGCCAGCAGCTTCTTCGGAGGCCTATCAGATACGCAGTATTTT.